The 18 T cell receptor beta chains listed next were all sequenced from one sample in a study of T cells in Graves' hyperthyroidism and ophthalmopathy. Amplification of TCR beta CDR3 regions was performed using RNA transcripts as template. The study used the HTBI primer set for a first-round RT-PCR of the TCR CDR3. Each CDR3 protein gets one entry after TCRdb re-called the multiplex PCR reads with MiXCR. The sample holds hundreds of thousands of distinct CDR3 sequences, less than 25% seen once. Specimen: blood. These receptor sequences come from a man aged 30 to 39 with Graves' ophthalmopathy.

This clonotype turned up a few times. The chain has TRBV20-1 and TRBJ1-1, with TRBD1 identical over 8 bases. The ends lost 3 bases at V and 6 bases at J; junction bases unmatched: 9. Germline V CDR1 and CDR2: DFQATT, SNEGSKA (reference sequence). This CDR3 has 14 amino acids. The CDR3 DNA follows: TGCAGTGCTAGGGAAGGACAGGGAATCGCTGAAGCTTTCTTT. This codes for CSAREGQGIAEAFF.

This chain uses TRBV28 with TRBJ2-7; no definite D call. CDR1 is MDHEN, CDR2 SYDVKM, per germline. This CDR3 region has 15 residues. V was trimmed by 6 bases and J by 3 bases, leaving 18 bases between them. The CDR3 reads CASRMSSPSNYEQYF. CDR3 nucleotide sequence: TGTGCCAGCAGAATGTCGTCGCCTAGTAACTACGAGCAGTACTTC.

CDR3 sequence reads: CASSSTSGRAGELFF. The CDR3, as DNA: TGTGCCAGCAGCTCAACTAGCGGGAGGGCCGGGGAGCTGTTTTTT. The chain carries TRBV7-9 and TRBJ2-2; 13 bases fit TRBD2. V lost 4 bases, J lost 6 bases, and 2 bases stayed unmatched. Germline V lookup: CDR1 SEHNR, CDR2 FQNEAQ (reference sequence). CDR3 length equals 15 residues.

This clonotype was seen a handful of times. This chain uses TRBV29-1 with TRBJ2-5, with no clear D. CDR1 is SQVTM and CDR2 is ANQGSEA in the germline V gene. The CDR3 spans 13 residues. V was cut by 4 bases and J by 1 base, with 10 bases left in between. CDR3 in amino acids: CSVVARPQETQYF. CDR3 nucleotides: TGCAGCGTTGTCGCCAGGCCCCAAGAGACCCAGTACTTC. The full variable domain, with the rest looked up from reference TRBV29-1 and TRBJ2-5, is SAVISQKPSRDICQRGTSLTIQCQVDSQVTMMFWYRQQPGQSLTLIATANQGSEATYESGFVIDKFPISRPNLTFSTLTVSNMSPEDSSIYLCSVVARPQETQYFGPGTRLLVL.

The chain links TRBV24-1 to TRBJ2-1, with TRBD2 matching over 7 bases. The trim removed 1 base at V and 7 bases at J, leaving 9 bases unmatched. The germline gives CDR1 KGHDR, CDR2 SFDVKD. The length of the CDR3 is 16 residues. The CDR3 loop is CATSDFAAGDRNEQFF. DNA of the CDR3: TGTGCCACCAGTGATTTTGCGGCGGGAGATAGGAATGAGCAGTTCTTC.

This clonotype showed up just a few times. J is TRBJ2-7 and V is TRBV3-1; 7 nucleotides line up with TRBD2. After removal of 2 bases from V and 7 bases from J, the junction contained 5 bases not matched to a gene. The germline V gene has CDR1 LGHDT and CDR2 YNNKEL (reference sequence). The CDR3 length is 13 residues. The CDR3 region is CASSQRGSREQYF. The CDR3, as DNA: TGTGCCAGCAGCCAACGCGGGAGCCGGGAGCAGTACTTC.

This chain connects TRBV18 to TRBJ2-1; 7 bases align to TRBD2. CDR1 is KGHSH and CDR2 is LQKENI in the germline V gene. The CDR3 consists of 15 residues. J was trimmed by 6 bases and V by 3 bases; bases with no gene match: 8. As DNA, the CDR3 is TGTGCCAGCTCACCTCTGGGAGGGTACAGCAATGAGCAGTTCTTC. Residues: CASSPLGGYSNEQFF.

The CDR3 is CASLLQGSEKLFF. The CDR3 bases are TGTGCCAGCTTGTTGCAGGGAAGTGAAAAACTGTTTTTT. The V call is TRBV7-9, the J call TRBJ1-4; tentatively, D is TRBD1 (5 bases). Between the trimmed V and J ends, which lost 8 bases and 7 bases, there was a span of 14 bases. CDR1 SEHNR and CDR2 FQNEAQ come from the germline V gene (reference sequence). CDR3 length: 13 residues.

This clonotype turned up a few times. The chain employs TRBV10-3 and TRBJ2-2; 7 nucleotides match TRBD2. Germline trimming cut 7 bases from V and 3 bases from J; bases unmatched to any gene: 2. The CDR3 has 13 amino acids. In germline, CDR1 is ENHRY, CDR2 SYGVKD. The CDR3 sequence is CAIKGGYTGELFF. The CDR3 DNA sequence: TGTGCCATCAAGGGAGGGTACACCGGGGAGCTGTTTTTT.

This clonotype has only a few counts. The chain carries TRBV9 and TRBJ2-2, with D perhaps given as TRBD1 or TRBD2 (5 bases each). The V gene lost 7 bases and the J gene lost 0 bases, with 10 bases spanning the gap. Germline V gives CDR1 SGDLS, CDR2 YYNGEE. The CDR3 runs to 14 residues. CDR3 sequence reads: CASQGTSNTGELFF. The CDR3 DNA reads as TGTGCCAGCCAAGGGACGTCGAACACCGGGGAGCTGTTTTTT. The full variable domain, its missing parts supplied by reference TRBV9 and TRBJ2-2, is DSGVTQTPKHLITATGQRVTLRCSPRSGDLSVYWYQQSLDQGLQFLIQYYNGEERAKGNILERFSAQQFPDLHSELNLSSLELGDSALYFCASQGTSNTGELFFGEGSRLTVL.

The sample holds many counts of this clonotype. This CDR3 is CASSAGGFGGAAGELFF. CDR3 in DNA: TGTGCCAGCAGTGCGGGGGGGTTCGGAGGGGCCGCCGGGGAGCTGTTTTTT. The chain uses TRBV2 and TRBJ2-2; 8 nucleotides agree with TRBD2. The CDR3 runs 17 residues. The ends lost 4 bases at V and 6 bases at J; junction bases unmatched: 13. Germline CDR1 reads SNHLY; CDR2 reads FYNNEI.

The chain couples TRBV11-3 to TRBJ2-1; 9 nucleotides line up with TRBD2. The germline V gene encodes CDR1 SGHNT and CDR2 YENEEA. Trimming cost V 0 bases and J 2 bases; bases outside gene matches: 2. The CDR3 length is 16 residues. This chain's CDR3 is CASSLEASGAYNEQFF. CDR3 nucleotide sequence: TGTGCCAGCAGCTTAGAGGCTAGCGGGGCCTACAATGAGCAGTTCTTC.

This clonotype was recorded at least ten times. This rearrangement joins TRBV30 to TRBJ1-2; no reliable D call. There are 11 residues in the CDR3. Germline loops: CDR1 GTSNPN, CDR2 SVGIG (reference sequence). The V gene lost 8 bases and the J gene lost 1 base, with 8 bases spanning the gap. The CDR3 DNA is TGTGCCGCGAGCCGTAACTATGGCTACACCTTC. It is translated as CAASRNYGYTF.

The sample holds many counts of this clonotype. The chain recombines TRBV6-1 with TRBJ2-5; 7 nucleotides line up with TRBD2. V was pared by 3 bases and J by 6 bases, with 10 bases of the junction left unmatched. Germline V gene sequence: CDR1 MNHNS, CDR2 SASEGT. The CDR3 runs 15 residues. CDR3 protein: CASSEGGRELKTQYF. In DNA, the CDR3 is TGTGCCAGCAGTGAGGGTGGGCGGGAGTTGAAGACCCAGTACTTC.

This clonotype was detected many times. The gene calls are TRBV2 and TRBJ2-1; TRBD2 matches at 9 bases. The length of the CDR3 is 16 residues. The germline V gene encodes CDR1 SNHLY and CDR2 FYNNEI. The ends lost 5 bases at V and 6 bases at J; junction bases unmatched: 11. The CDR3 coding sequence is TGTGCCAGCAGTCGAAGGGTAGCGGGAGTATCCAATGAGCAGTTCTTC. Amino acid sequence: CASSRRVAGVSNEQFF. The full variable domain, in which reference TRBV2 and TRBJ2-1 provide the parts outside the CDR3, is EPEVTQTPSHQVTQMGQEVILRCVPISNHLYFYWYRQILGQKVEFLVSFYNNEISEKSEIFDDQFSVERPDGSNFTLKIRSTKLEDSAMYFCASSRRVAGVSNEQFFGPGTRLTVL.

The chain links TRBV19 to TRBJ1-1; D is unresolved. The CDR3 has 11 amino acids. Germline CDR1 is LNHDA and CDR2 is SQIVND (reference sequence). The CDR3 DNA is TGTGCTGCTCTGGCCAACACTGAAGCTTTCTTT. It encodes CAALANTEAFF.

This clonotype was seen repeatedly, ten times or more. CDR3 region: CAWSWTVNYGYTF. The CDR3 DNA sequence: TGTGCCTGGAGTTGGACAGTTAACTATGGCTACACCTTC. This sequence joins TRBV30 and TRBJ1-2, with a possible D match to TRBD1 (6 bases). Germline CDR1 reads GTSNPN; CDR2 reads SVGIG (reference sequence). The CDR3 has 13 amino acids. The germline V and J ends were trimmed by 2 bases and 1 base, with 8 bases remaining between them.

Many counts were recorded for this clonotype. The rearrangement links TRBV30 to TRBJ1-1; tentative D call: TRBD1 (6 bases). The germline gives CDR1 GTSNPN, CDR2 SVGIG (reference sequence). There are 13 residues in the CDR3. The V end lost 5 bases, the J end lost 4 bases, and 14 bases lay between the germline ends. CDR3 region: CAWRKQGGTEAFF. The CDR3 coding sequence is TGTGCCTGGCGGAAACAGGGAGGCACTGAAGCTTTCTTT.